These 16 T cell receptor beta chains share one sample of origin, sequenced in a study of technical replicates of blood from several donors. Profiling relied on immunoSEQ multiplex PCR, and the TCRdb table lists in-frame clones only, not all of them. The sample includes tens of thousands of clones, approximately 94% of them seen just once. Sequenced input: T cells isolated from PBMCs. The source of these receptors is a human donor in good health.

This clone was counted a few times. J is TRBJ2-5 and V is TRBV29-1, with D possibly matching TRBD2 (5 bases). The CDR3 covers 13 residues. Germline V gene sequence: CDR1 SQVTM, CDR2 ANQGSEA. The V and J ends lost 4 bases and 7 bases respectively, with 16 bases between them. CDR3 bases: TGCAGCGTTGTCGTAAGGCGCGGAGGGACCCAGTACTTC. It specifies CSVVVRRGGTQYF.

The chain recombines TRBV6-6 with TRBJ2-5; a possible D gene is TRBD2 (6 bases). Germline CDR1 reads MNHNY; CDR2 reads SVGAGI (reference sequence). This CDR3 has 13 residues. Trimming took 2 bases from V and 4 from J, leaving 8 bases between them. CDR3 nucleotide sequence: TGTGCCAGCAGTTACCGAGCGGGAGAGACCCAGTACTTC. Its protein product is CASSYRAGETQYF.

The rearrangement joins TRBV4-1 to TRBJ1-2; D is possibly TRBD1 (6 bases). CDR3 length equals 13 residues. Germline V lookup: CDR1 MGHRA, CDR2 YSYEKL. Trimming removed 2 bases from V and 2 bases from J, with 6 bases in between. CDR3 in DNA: TGCGCCAGCAGCCAAAGGGGGAACTATGGCTACACCTTC. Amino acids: CASSQRGNYGYTF.

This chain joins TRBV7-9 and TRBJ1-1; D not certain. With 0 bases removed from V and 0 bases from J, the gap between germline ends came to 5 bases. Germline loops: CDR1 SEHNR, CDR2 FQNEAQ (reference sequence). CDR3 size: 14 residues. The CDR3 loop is CASSLAPMNTEAFF. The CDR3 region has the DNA TGTGCCAGCAGCTTAGCCCCCATGAACACTGAAGCTTTCTTT.

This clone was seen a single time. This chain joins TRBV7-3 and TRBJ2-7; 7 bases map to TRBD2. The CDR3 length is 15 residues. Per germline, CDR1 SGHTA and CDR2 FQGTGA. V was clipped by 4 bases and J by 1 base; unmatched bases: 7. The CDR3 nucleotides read TGTGCCAGCAGCTGGATGGCGGGAGATTCCTACGAGCAGTACTTC. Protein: CASSWMAGDSYEQYF.

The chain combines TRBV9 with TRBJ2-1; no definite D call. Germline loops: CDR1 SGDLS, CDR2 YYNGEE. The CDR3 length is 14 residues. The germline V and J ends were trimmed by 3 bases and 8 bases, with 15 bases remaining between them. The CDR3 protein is CASSANPGSDEQFF. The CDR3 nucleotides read TGTGCCAGCAGCGCAAACCCCGGCAGCGATGAGCAGTTCTTC.

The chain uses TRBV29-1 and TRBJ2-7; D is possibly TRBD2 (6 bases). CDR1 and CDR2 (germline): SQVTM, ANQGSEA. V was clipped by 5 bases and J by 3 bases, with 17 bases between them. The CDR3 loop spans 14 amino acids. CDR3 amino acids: CSVTSGLTIYEQYF. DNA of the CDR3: TGCAGCGTTACATCGGGACTTACTATCTACGAGCAGTACTTC.

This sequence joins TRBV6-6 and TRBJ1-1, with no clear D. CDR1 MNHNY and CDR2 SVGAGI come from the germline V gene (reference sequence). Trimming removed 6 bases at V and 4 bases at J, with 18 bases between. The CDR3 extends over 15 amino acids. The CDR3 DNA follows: TGTGCCAGCAGAGAGACCGGGTCGCCAGCCACTGAAGCTTTCTTT. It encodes CASRETGSPATEAFF.

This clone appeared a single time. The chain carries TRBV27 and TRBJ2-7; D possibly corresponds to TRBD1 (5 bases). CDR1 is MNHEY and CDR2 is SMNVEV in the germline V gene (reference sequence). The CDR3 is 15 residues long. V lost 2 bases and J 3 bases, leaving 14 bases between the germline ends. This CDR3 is CASSLRVDSYYEQYF. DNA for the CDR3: TGTGCCAGCAGTTTACGGGTAGACAGCTACTACGAGCAGTACTTC.

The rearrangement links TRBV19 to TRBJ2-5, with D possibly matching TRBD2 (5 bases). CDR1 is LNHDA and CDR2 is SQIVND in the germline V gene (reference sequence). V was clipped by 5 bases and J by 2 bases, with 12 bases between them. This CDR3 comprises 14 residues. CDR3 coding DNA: TGTGCCAGTAGTCCCCGGGGAAGTCAAGAGACCCAGTACTTC. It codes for CASSPRGSQETQYF.

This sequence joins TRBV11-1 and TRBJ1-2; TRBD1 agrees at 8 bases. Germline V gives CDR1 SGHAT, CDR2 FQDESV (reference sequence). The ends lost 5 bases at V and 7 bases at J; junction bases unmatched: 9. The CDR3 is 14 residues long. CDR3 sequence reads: CASSALDRAIGYTF. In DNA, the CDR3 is TGTGCCAGCAGCGCCTTGGACAGGGCAATTGGCTACACCTTC.

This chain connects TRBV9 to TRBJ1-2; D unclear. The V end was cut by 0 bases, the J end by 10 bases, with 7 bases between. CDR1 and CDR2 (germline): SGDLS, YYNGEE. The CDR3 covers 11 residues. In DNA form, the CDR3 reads TGTGCCAGCAGCGTAGGAGCCACCTACACCTTC. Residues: CASSVGATYTF.

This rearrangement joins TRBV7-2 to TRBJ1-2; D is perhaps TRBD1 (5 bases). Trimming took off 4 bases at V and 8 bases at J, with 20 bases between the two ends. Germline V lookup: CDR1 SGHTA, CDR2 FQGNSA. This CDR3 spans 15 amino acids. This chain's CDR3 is CASSSSGGELWGYTF. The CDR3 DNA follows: TGTGCCAGCAGCTCGTCGGGAGGGGAGTTGTGGGGCTACACCTTC.

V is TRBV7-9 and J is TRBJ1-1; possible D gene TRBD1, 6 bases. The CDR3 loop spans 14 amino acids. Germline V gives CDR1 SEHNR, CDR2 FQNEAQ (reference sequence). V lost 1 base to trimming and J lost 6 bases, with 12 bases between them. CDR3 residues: CASSLGGGKAEAFF. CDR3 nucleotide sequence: TGTGCCAGCAGCTTAGGAGGGGGTAAAGCTGAAGCTTTCTTT. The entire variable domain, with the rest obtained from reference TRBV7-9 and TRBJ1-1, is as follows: DTGVSQNPRHKITKRGQNVTFRCDPISEHNRLYWYRQTLGQGPEFLTYFQNEAQLEKSRLLSDRFSAERPKGSFSTLEIQRTEQGDSAMYLCASSLGGGKAEAFFGQGTRLTVV.

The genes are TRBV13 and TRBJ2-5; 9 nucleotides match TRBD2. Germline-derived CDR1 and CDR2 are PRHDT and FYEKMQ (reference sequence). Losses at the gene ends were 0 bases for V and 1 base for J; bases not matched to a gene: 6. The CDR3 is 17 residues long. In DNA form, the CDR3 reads TGTGCCAGCAGCTTAGGTCCTGCGGGAGGGAGCCAAGAGACCCAGTACTTC. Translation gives CASSLGPAGGSQETQYF.

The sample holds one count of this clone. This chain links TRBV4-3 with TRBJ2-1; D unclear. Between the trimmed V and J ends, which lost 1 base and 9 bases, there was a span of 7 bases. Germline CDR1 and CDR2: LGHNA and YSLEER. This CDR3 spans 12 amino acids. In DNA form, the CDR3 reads TGCGCCAGCAGCCAAGGTTACGGTGAGCAGTTCTTC. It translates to CASSQGYGEQFF.